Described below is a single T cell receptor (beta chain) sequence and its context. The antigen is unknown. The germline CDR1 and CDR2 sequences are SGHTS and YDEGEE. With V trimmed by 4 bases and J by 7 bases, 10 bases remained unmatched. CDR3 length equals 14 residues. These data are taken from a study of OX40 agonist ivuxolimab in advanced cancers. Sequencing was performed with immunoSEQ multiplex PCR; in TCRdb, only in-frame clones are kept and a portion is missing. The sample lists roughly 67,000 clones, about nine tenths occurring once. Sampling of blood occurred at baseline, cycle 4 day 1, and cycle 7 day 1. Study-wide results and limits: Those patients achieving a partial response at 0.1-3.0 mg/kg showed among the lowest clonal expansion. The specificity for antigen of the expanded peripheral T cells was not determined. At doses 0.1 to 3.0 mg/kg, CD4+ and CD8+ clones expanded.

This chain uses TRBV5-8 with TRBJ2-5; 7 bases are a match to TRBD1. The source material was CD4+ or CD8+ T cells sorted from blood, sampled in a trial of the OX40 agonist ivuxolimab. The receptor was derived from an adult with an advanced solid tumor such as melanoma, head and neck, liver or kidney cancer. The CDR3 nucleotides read TGTGCCAGCAGCCCGGGACAGTGGGGAGCGACCCAGTACTTC. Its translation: CASSPGQWGATQYF.